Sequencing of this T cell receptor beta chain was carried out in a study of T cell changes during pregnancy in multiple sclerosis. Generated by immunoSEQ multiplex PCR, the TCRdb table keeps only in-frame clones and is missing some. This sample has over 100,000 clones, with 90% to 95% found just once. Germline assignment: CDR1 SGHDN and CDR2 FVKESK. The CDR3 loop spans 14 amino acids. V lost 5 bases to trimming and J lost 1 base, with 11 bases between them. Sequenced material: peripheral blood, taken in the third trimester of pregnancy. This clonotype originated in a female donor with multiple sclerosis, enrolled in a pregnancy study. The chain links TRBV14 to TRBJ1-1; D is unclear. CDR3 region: CASSKLVANTEAFF. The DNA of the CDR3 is TGTGCCAGCAGCAAGCTAGTGGCGAACACTGAAGCTTTCTTT.